These 30 T cell receptor beta chains share one sample of origin, sequenced in a study of T cell repertoires in cytomegalovirus infection (dated by TCRdb to the late 2010s). Antigens for these TCRs are unknown. The sequencer was an Illumina HiSeq 1500. The raw public data were reprocessed by TCRdb itself: fastp quality trimming at Q25, MiXCR clonotype calling, in-frame beta chains only. CDR3 protein duplicates are merged, each entry listing the most common genes and DNA. In all, the sample holds 750,000 to 950,000 distinct CDR3 sequences, and around 29% of those were seen once. The ten top clones hold 10% to 15% of the sample. What the treatment or condition label conveys for this sample: in vitro stimulation with specific CMV peptide epitopes to enrich CMV-specific T cells. Material: cultured CD8+ T cells from PBMCs, obtained from culture after CMV antigen stimulation. These receptors were taken from a human donor in good health (CMV status not recorded). Some clones in this sample may be carry-over from other donors' samples.

The rearrangement uses TRBV9 and TRBJ2-3, with D possibly being TRBD2 (5 bases). The length of the CDR3 is 15 residues. V lost 0 bases, J lost 2 bases, and 10 bases lay in between. The germline gives CDR1 SGDLS, CDR2 YYNGEE. Here the CDR3 reads CASSVEGSDTDTQYF. CDR3 in DNA: TGTGCCAGCAGCGTAGAAGGTAGCGACACAGATACGCAGTATTTT.

V gene TRBV6-2 or TRBV6-3 combines with J gene TRBJ2-5; D may be TRBD2 (7 bases). CDR3 length: 14 residues. CDR1 is MNHEY and CDR2 is SVGEGT in the germline V gene. V was pared by 4 bases and J by 4 bases, with 13 bases between. CDR3 DNA: TGTGCCAGCAGTTGGGGGGGGGCTGCAGAGACCCAGTACTTC. Translating it yields CASSWGGAAETQYF.

There are a few counts of this clonotype. The V call is TRBV5-4, the J call TRBJ1-1; D gene ambiguous. The CDR3 is 11 amino acids. The germline V and J ends were trimmed by 3 bases and 6 bases, with 6 bases remaining between them. Germline CDR1 is SGHNT and CDR2 is YYREEE (reference sequence). The CDR3 spells CASSSTSEAFF. DNA of the CDR3: TGTGCCAGCAGCTCGACCTCTGAAGCTTTCTTT. The variable domain in full, with the rest retrieved from reference TRBV5-4 and TRBJ1-1, is ETGVTQSPTHLIKTRGQQVTLRCSSQSGHNTVSWYQQALGQGPQFIFQYYREEENGRGNFPPRFSGLQFPNYSSELNVNALELDDSALYLCASSSTSEAFFGQGTRLTVV.

The chain is built from TRBV6-2 or TRBV6-3 and TRBJ2-1, with 7 bases identical to TRBD1. CDR1 MNHEY and CDR2 SVGEGT come from the germline V gene. J gave up 11 bases and V 7 bases, and 11 bases lay outside the gene matches. CDR3 size: 13 residues. CDR3 sequence: CASNPGQVGKQFF. Written as DNA, the CDR3 is TGTGCCAGCAACCCCGGACAGGTAGGGAAGCAGTTCTTC.

The V and J genes are TRBV7-9 and TRBJ2-1, with D perhaps TRBD1 or TRBD2 (5 bases each). In germline, CDR1 is SEHNR, CDR2 FQNEAQ (reference sequence). V lost 0 bases and J 15 bases, leaving 12 bases between the germline ends. The CDR3 totals 12 residues. In DNA form, the CDR3 reads TGTGCCAGCAGCTTAGCTGGGCAGAGGGGGTTCTTC. It is translated as CASSLAGQRGFF.

This clonotype was recorded a few times. This chain uses TRBV27 with TRBJ1-1, with 8 bases fitting TRBD1. The CDR3 sequence is 14 residues long. The germline V gene has CDR1 MNHEY and CDR2 SMNVEV (reference sequence). J was trimmed by 6 bases and V by 5 bases; bases with no gene match: 8. In DNA, the CDR3 is TGTGCCAGCAGTCGTGGACAGGGTTTCGCTGAAGCTTTCTTT. Translating gives CASSRGQGFAEAFF.

This clonotype has just a few counts. The chain recombines TRBV28 with TRBJ1-1; tentatively, D is TRBD1 (5 bases). Germline V gives CDR1 MDHEN, CDR2 SYDVKM. The ends were cut back, 8 bases at V and 1 base at J, with 11 bases in the middle. The CDR3 is 13 amino acids. CDR3: CASGVTANTEAFF. DNA of the CDR3: TGTGCCAGCGGGGTGACAGCGAACACTGAAGCTTTCTTT.

This clonotype turned up a few times. The chain couples TRBV6-5 to TRBJ1-1, with D perhaps TRBD1 (6 bases). Deletions cut 5 bases from V and 1 base from J, with 17 bases between. CDR1 and CDR2 (germline): MNHEY, SVGAGI. The CDR3 covers 16 residues. The DNA for the CDR3 is TGTGCCAGCAGTCTACGGTACAGGACAGCGAACACTGAAGCTTTCTTT. The encoded protein is CASSLRYRTANTEAFF.

The chain links TRBV7-2 to TRBJ2-5; no clear D gene. There are 14 residues in the CDR3. The germline V and J ends were trimmed by 3 bases and 4 bases, with 12 bases remaining between them. CDR1 SGHTA and CDR2 FQGNSA come from the germline V gene. CDR3 DNA sequence: TGTGCCAGCAGCTTTAACGGGTTCAGAGAGACCCAGTACTTC. It translates to CASSFNGFRETQYF.

This chain links TRBV7-9 with TRBJ2-7; 9 bases are a match to TRBD2. J was trimmed by 5 bases and V by 4 bases; bases with no gene match: 15. The germline V gene has CDR1 SEHNR and CDR2 FQNEAQ (reference sequence). The length of the CDR3 is 17 residues. This chain's CDR3 is CASSSLPLAGAVDEQYF. The CDR3 coding sequence is TGTGCCAGCAGCTCCCTTCCCTTAGCGGGGGCTGTGGACGAGCAGTACTTC.

This clonotype was counted only a few times. The CDR3: CASSYSRLDRLVDGYTF. The CDR3 DNA sequence: TGTGCCAGCAGTTACTCCCGATTAGACCGTCTAGTAGATGGCTACACCTTC. V is TRBV6-2 or TRBV6-3 and J is TRBJ1-2; D is undetermined. CDR1 is MNHEY and CDR2 is SVGEGT in the germline V gene. The CDR3 length is 17 residues. Trimming removed 0 bases from V and 6 bases from J, with 20 bases in between.

This clonotype was detected only a few times. Written as DNA, the CDR3 is TGTGCCAGTACTGGACAGGCCGGGGAGCTGTTTTTT. Amino acids: CASTGQAGELFF. The chain uses TRBV6-5 and TRBJ2-2, with 7 bases aligning to TRBD1. The germline V gene encodes CDR1 MNHEY and CDR2 SVGAGI. The CDR3 length is 12 residues. V lost 9 bases, J lost 6 bases, and 4 bases stayed unmatched.

The table lists this clonotype with a few counts. The rearrangement uses TRBV6-1 and TRBJ2-1, with 8 bases matching TRBD2. The CDR3 has 12 residues. V lost 7 bases, J lost 4 bases, and 0 bases stayed unmatched. Germline V lookup: CDR1 MNHNS, CDR2 SASEGT. For the CDR3, the DNA is TGTGCCAGCATAGCGGGGTACAATGAGCAGTTCTTC. Translated, it gives CASIAGYNEQFF.

This rearrangement joins TRBV7-6 to TRBJ2-7; 9 bases match TRBD1. This CDR3 is built from 13 residues. V gave up 5 bases and J gave up 7 bases; unmatched junction bases: 6. The germline gives CDR1 SGHVS, CDR2 FNYEAQ. The CDR3 here is CASSQGQGKEQYV. The CDR3 DNA is TGTGCCAGCAGCCAGGGACAGGGTAAAGAGCAGTACGTC.

This clonotype was seen only a few times. The chain uses TRBV6-1 and TRBJ2-2; 7 bases fit TRBD2. CDR3 length equals 15 residues. CDR1 and CDR2 from the germline V gene are MNHNS and SASEGT. J was trimmed by 7 bases and V by 2 bases; bases with no gene match: 7. Written as DNA, the CDR3 is TGTGCCAGCAGTGAATGGGGGGGGTTCGACGGGGAGCTGTTTTTT. It translates to CASSEWGGFDGELFF.

This clonotype showed up just once. The chain employs TRBV27 and TRBJ1-2, with D hard to call. CDR3 length: 15 residues. Trimming shortened V by 5 bases and J by 4 bases, and 17 bases separated the two germline ends. Germline lookup yields CDR1 MNHEY and CDR2 SMNVEV (reference sequence). The CDR3 protein is CASSLSQYPRYGYTF. The DNA for the CDR3 is TGTGCCAGCAGTCTCTCCCAATACCCCCGCTATGGCTACACCTTC.

The chain carries TRBV6-5 and TRBJ2-1, with D unresolved. Trimming took off 5 bases at V and 9 bases at J, with 14 bases between the two ends. The CDR3 covers 13 residues. The germline CDR1 and CDR2 sequences are MNHEY and SVGAGI. CDR3 in DNA: TGTGCCAGCAGTCCTAACAGTGGCGGTGAGCAGTTCTTC. This encodes CASSPNSGGEQFF.

The chain carries TRBV7-2 and TRBJ2-1, with TRBD2 matching 12 bases. The J call may be incorrect, as the DNA end agrees better with TRBJ2-7. The CDR3 runs to 17 residues. Looked up from germline, CDR1 is SGHTA and CDR2 is FQGNSA. In DNA, the CDR3 is TGTGCCAGCAGCTCCCCACTAGCGGGGGGCCCGTACAATGAGCAGTACTTC. It yields the protein CASSSPLAGGPYNEQYF.

This clonotype was detected once. V gene TRBV29-1 combines with J gene TRBJ1-1; 9 bases agree with TRBD1. This CDR3 is 14 amino acids long. V was clipped by 5 bases and J by 1 base; unmatched bases: 5. Germline-derived CDR1 and CDR2 are SQVTM and ANQGSEA. The DNA of the CDR3 is TGCAGCGTTCGGACAGGGGCCGCGAACACTGAAGCTTTCTTT. Translation: CSVRTGAANTEAFF.

This chain joins TRBV7-6 and TRBJ2-3; 14 bases match TRBD2. The CDR3 is made up of 17 amino acids. The trim removed 4 bases at V and 6 bases at J, leaving 9 bases unmatched. CDR1 is SGHVS, CDR2 FNYEAQ, per germline. CDR3 sequence: CASSYRLAGGSADTQYF. DNA of the CDR3: TGTGCCAGCAGCTACCGACTAGCGGGGGGGAGTGCGGATACGCAGTATTTT.

This clonotype came up a few times. V is TRBV7-6 and J is TRBJ2-1; D may be TRBD1 (6 bases). The CDR3 spans 15 residues. Germline assignment: CDR1 SGHVS and CDR2 FNYEAQ. Trimming took off 2 bases at V and 8 bases at J, with 16 bases between the two ends. The CDR3 region has the DNA TGTGCCAGCAGCTTACCAGGGGCTTATTCCGATGAGCAGTTCTTC. This codes for CASSLPGAYSDEQFF. Looking up the rest from reference TRBV7-6 and TRBJ2-1 gives the full variable domain: GAGVSQSPRYKVTKRGQDVALRCDPISGHVSLYWYRQALGQGPEFLTYFNYEAQQDKSGLPNDRFSAERPEGSISTLTIQRTEQRDSAMYRCASSLPGAYSDEQFFGPGTRLTVL.

This clonotype was observed a handful of times. The V gene is TRBV28, the J gene TRBJ1-1, with unresolved D. The CDR3 has 15 amino acids. Trimming removed 6 bases at V and 5 bases at J, with 19 bases between. Germline V gene sequence: CDR1 MDHEN, CDR2 SYDVKM. CDR3 DNA sequence: TGTGCCAGCAGGTCGCTTAAAGGCACCCAGACTGAAGCTTTCTTT. Encoded protein: CASRSLKGTQTEAFF.

This chain uses TRBV5-6 with TRBJ2-1; 9 bases map to TRBD2. The CDR3 consists of 18 residues. V lost 4 bases to trimming and J lost 1 base; unmatched junction nucleotides: 12. Germline CDR1 and CDR2: SGHDT and YYEEEE. Written as DNA, the CDR3 is TGTGCCAGCAGCCTTTTAGCGGGGGCCGCTAGTTCCTACAATGAGCAGTTCTTC. Encoded protein: CASSLLAGAASSYNEQFF.

This chain connects TRBV4-1 to TRBJ2-1, with D tentatively TRBD2 (7 bases). This CDR3 spans 16 amino acids. Looked up from germline, CDR1 is MGHRA and CDR2 is YSYEKL. Trimming removed 1 base from V and 8 bases from J, with 18 bases in between. The CDR3 loop is CASSQVGGADGHEQFF. In DNA, the CDR3 is TGCGCCAGCAGCCAAGTGGGGGGGGCGGATGGGCATGAGCAGTTCTTC.

The table lists this clonotype with a few counts. V is TRBV27 and J is TRBJ1-2, with 9 bases that match TRBD1. Losses at the gene ends were 7 bases for V and 1 base for J; bases not matched to a gene: 10. The CDR3 consists of 16 residues. Looked up from germline, CDR1 is MNHEY and CDR2 is SMNVEV (reference sequence). CDR3 sequence: CASTPRGTGINYGYTF. In DNA, the CDR3 is TGTGCCAGCACACCGAGGGGGACAGGGATTAACTATGGCTACACCTTC.

This clonotype was detected ten times or more. The chain joins TRBV7-8 to TRBJ2-1; 12 nucleotides match TRBD2. The CDR3 runs to 16 residues. V shed 5 bases and J 2 bases; nucleotides not matched to a gene: 4. CDR1 and CDR2 from the germline V gene are SGHVS and FQNEAQ. The CDR3 reads CASSPRLAGAYNEQFF. DNA for the CDR3: TGTGCCAGCAGCCCCCGACTAGCGGGGGCCTACAATGAGCAGTTCTTC.

The chain couples TRBV7-9 to TRBJ2-3; possibly TRBD2 for D (6 bases). V was pared by 10 bases and J by 6 bases, with 11 bases between. Germline V gives CDR1 SEHNR, CDR2 FQNEAQ (reference sequence). CDR3 size: 11 residues. CDR3 loop: CATRDSDTQYF. CDR3 DNA: TGTGCCACGCGGGATAGCGATACGCAGTATTTT.

V gene TRBV19 combines with J gene TRBJ2-4, with 9 bases matching TRBD1. V lost 3 bases to trimming and J lost 4 bases; unmatched junction nucleotides: 4. This CDR3 has 15 amino acids. The germline V gene encodes CDR1 LNHDA and CDR2 SQIVND (reference sequence). CDR3 sequence (DNA): TGTGCCAGTAGTATTTGGACAGGGGAGAAAAACATTCAGTACTTC. This translates into CASSIWTGEKNIQYF. Complete variable domain (other parts from reference TRBV19 and TRBJ2-4): DGGITQSPKYLFRKEGQNVTLSCEQNLNHDAMYWYRQDPGQGLRLIYYSQIVNDFQKGDIAEGYSVSREKKESFPLTVTSAQKNPTAFYLCASSIWTGEKNIQYFGAGTRLSVL.

This clonotype showed up just once. The chain links TRBV7-9 to TRBJ2-3, with D perhaps assigned TRBD1 or TRBD2 (7 bases each). V lost 2 bases and J lost 4, with 19 bases in between. This CDR3 region has 17 residues. The germline V gene has CDR1 SEHNR and CDR2 FQNEAQ (reference sequence). The CDR3 is CASSLQLAGGAADTQYF. CDR3 nucleotide sequence: TGTGCCAGCAGCTTACAATTAGCAGGGGGGGCCGCAGATACGCAGTATTTT.

This clonotype was detected a few times. This chain connects TRBV6-6 to TRBJ2-7; 8 bases match TRBD1. J gave up 2 bases and V 5 bases, and 11 bases lay outside the gene matches. From germline, CDR1 is MNHNY and CDR2 SVGAGI (reference sequence). The CDR3 length is 16 residues. In DNA, the CDR3 is TGTGCCAGCAGTGGGTCTCGGACAGGGCTGCCCTACGAGCAGTACGTC. Translated: CASSGSRTGLPYEQYV.